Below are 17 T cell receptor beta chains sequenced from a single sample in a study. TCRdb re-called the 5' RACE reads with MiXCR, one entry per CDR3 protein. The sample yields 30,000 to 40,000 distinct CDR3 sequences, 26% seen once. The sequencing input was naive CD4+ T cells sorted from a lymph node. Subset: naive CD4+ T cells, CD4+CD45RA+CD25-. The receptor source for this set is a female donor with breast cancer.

Written as DNA, the CDR3 is TGTGCCAGCAGCGTAGTCGGGGGGGCCTACAATGAGCAGTTCTTC. It codes for CASSVVGGAYNEQFF. The V and J genes are TRBV9 and TRBJ2-1, with 8 nucleotides matching TRBD2. V was pared by 0 bases and J by 2 bases, with 1 base of the junction left unmatched. From germline, CDR1 is SGDLS and CDR2 YYNGEE. There are 15 residues in the CDR3. The variable domain in full, with the rest retrieved from reference TRBV9 and TRBJ2-1, is DSGVTQTPKHLITATGQRVTLRCSPRSGDLSVYWYQQSLDQGLQFLIQYYNGEERAKGNILERFSAQQFPDLHSELNLSSLELGDSALYFCASSVVGGAYNEQFFGPGTRLTVL.

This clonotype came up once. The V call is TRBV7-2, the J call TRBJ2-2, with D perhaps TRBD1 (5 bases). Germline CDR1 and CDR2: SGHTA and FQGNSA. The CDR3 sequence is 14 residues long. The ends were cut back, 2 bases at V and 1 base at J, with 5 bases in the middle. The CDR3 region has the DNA TGTGCCAGCAGCTTACAGGGGAACACCGGGGAGCTGTTTTTT. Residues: CASSLQGNTGELFF.

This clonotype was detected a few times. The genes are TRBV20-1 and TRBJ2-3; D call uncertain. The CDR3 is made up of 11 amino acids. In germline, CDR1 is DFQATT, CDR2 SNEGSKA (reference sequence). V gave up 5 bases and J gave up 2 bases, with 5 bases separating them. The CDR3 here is CSAPATDTQYF. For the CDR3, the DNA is TGCAGTGCTCCGGCCACAGATACGCAGTATTTT.

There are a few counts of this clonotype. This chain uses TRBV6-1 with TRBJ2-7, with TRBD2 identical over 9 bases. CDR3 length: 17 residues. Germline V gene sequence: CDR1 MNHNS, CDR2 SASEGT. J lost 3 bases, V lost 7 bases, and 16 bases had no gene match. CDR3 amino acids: CASTTSRASGTYYEQYF. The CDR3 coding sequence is TGTGCCAGCACCACCTCGAGGGCTAGCGGGACCTACTACGAGCAGTACTTC.

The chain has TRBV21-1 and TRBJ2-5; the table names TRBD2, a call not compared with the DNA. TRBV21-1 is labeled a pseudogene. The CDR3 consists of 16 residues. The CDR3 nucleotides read TGTGCCAGCAGGTTCAGAGCGGGGGAGACTCAAGAGACCCAGTACTTC. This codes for CASRFRAGETQETQYF.

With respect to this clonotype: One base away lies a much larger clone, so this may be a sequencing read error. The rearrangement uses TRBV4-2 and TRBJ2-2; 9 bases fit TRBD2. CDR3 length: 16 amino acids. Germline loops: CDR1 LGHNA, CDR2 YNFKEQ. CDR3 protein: CANSQGLAGNAGELFF. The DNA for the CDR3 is TGTGCCAACAGCCAAGGCCTAGCGGGAAATGCCGGGGAGCTGTTTTTT.

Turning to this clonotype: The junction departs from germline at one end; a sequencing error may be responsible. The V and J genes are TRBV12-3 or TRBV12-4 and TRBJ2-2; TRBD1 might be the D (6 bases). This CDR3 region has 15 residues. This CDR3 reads CASSLAQGNTGEPFF. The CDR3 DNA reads TGTGCCAGCAGTTTAGCGCAGGGGAACACCGGGGAGCCGTTTTTT.

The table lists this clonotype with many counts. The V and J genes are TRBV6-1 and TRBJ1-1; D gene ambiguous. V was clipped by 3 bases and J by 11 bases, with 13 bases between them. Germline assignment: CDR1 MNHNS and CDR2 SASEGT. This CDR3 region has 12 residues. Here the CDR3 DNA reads TGTGCCAGCAGTGATTACAGCTTCCCGGCTTTCTTT. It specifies CASSDYSFPAFF.

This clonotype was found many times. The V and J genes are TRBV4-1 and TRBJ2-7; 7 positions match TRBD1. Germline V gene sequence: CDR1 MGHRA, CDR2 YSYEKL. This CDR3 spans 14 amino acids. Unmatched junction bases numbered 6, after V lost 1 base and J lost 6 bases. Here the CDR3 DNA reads TGCGCCAGCAGCCAAGTGGGCAACAGGGGCGAGCAGTACTTC. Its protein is CASSQVGNRGEQYF.

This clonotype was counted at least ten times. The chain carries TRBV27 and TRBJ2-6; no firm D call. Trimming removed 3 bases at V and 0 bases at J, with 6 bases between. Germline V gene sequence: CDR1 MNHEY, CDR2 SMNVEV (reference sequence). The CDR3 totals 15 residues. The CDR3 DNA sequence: TGTGCCAGCAGTTTTTGGGGCTCTGGGGCCAACGTCCTGACTTTC. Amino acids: CASSFWGSGANVLTF.

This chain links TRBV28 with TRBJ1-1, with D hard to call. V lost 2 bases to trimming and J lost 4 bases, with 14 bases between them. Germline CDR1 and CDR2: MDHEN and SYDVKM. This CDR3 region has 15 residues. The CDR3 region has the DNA TGTGCCAGCAGTTTACTCCCAGGCTCAATCACTGAAGCTTTCTTT. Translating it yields CASSLLPGSITEAFF.

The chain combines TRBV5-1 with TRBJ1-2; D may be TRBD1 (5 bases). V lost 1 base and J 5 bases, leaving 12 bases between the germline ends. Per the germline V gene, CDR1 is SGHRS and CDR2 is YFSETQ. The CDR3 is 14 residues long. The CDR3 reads CASSLRPGEYGYTF. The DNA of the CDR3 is TGCGCCAGCAGCTTGCGTCCGGGGGAGTATGGCTACACCTTC.

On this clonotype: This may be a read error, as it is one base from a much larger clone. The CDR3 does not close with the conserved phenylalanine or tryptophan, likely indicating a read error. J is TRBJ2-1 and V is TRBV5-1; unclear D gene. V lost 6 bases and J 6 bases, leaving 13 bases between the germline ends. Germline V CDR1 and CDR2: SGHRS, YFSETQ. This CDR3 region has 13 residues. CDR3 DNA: TGCGCCAGCAAGAGTCCTCTTCGCAATGAGCAGTTCCTC. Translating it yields CASKSPLRNEQFL.

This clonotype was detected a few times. Here the CDR3 DNA reads TGTGCTAGTGGTCCTGGGCAGGGCAACAATGAGCAGTTCTTC. It codes for CASGPGQGNNEQFF. This chain links TRBV12-5 with TRBJ2-1, with D perhaps matching TRBD1 (5 bases). CDR3 size: 14 residues. Trimming removed 5 bases at V and 5 bases at J, with 13 bases between. In germline, CDR1 is LGHNT, CDR2 FRNRAP.

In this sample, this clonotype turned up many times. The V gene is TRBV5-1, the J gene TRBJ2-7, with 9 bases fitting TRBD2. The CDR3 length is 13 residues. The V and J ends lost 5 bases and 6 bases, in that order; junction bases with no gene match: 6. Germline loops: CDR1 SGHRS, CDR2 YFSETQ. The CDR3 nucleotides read TGCGCCAGCAGGGAGACTAGCGGCATCGAGCAGTACTTC. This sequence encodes CASRETSGIEQYF.

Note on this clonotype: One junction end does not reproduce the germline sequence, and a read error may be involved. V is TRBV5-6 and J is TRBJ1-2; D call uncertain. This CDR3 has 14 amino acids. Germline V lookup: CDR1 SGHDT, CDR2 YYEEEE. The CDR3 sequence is CTSSHEASDYGYTF. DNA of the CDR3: TGTACCAGCAGTCACGAGGCCAGTGACTATGGCTACACCTTC.

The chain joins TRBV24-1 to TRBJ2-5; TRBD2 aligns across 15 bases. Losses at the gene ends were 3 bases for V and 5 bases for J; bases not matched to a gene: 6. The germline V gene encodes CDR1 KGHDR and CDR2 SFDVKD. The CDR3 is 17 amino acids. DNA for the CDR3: TGTGCCACCAGTGATCCTGGGACTAGCGGGAGGACGGAGACCCAGTACTTC. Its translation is CATSDPGTSGRTETQYF.